This T cell receptor (beta chain) was found in a study of T cell responses to AZD1222 COVID-19 vaccine. Only in-frame clones appear in the TCRdb table, and some are missing; sequencing was by immunoSEQ multiplex PCR. The repertoire holds 140,000 to 150,000 clones, with 80% to 90% as singletons. V lost 1 base, J lost 3 bases, and 14 bases lay in between. CDR1 is SGHVS and CDR2 is FNYEAQ in the germline V gene. The CDR3 consists of 16 residues. The genes are TRBV7-6 and TRBJ2-3, with no clear D. The source was peripheral blood, collected on day 0 of AZD1222 vaccination. This receptor was taken from an adult in good health. The CDR3 loop is CASSLVGPPRTDTQYF. The CDR3 coding sequence is TGTGCCAGCAGCTTAGTGGGCCCACCGAGGACAGATACGCAGTATTTT.